This T cell receptor (beta chain) was recovered during a study of T cells in Graves' hyperthyroidism and ophthalmopathy. As for the study in general: Peripheral blood samples were taken at initial diagnosis, prior to any treatment.

Authors of the study amplified TCR beta CDR3 regions from RNA transcripts. With the HTBI primer set, the TCR CDR3 went through a first round of RT-PCR. TCRdb fed the multiplex PCR reads into MiXCR, producing one record per CDR3 protein. The profile covers roughly 350,000 distinct CDR3 sequences, with more than 11% appearing a single time and around 25% taken by the ten largest. V dropped 4 bases and J dropped 8; count of bases not matched to a gene: 19. Germline CDR1 reads MNHEY; CDR2 reads SMNVEV (reference sequence). The CDR3 extends over 18 amino acids. Sequenced sample: blood. This TCR was recovered from a woman under 40 with Graves' hyperthyroidism. The gene calls are TRBV27 and TRBJ2-7; 11 positions agree with TRBD2. The DNA for the CDR3 is TGTGCCAGCAGTTCCTTAGGACTAGCGGGCTCGATAGAGGGGAAGCAGTACTTC. This sequence encodes CASSSLGLAGSIEGKQYF.